The source of this T cell receptor (beta chain) is a study of T cells in Graves' hyperthyroidism and ophthalmopathy. Graves' hyperthyroidism without ophthalmopathy progression within 18 months was termed stable. Thyroid ultrasound, orbital computed tomography, clinical symptoms, and serum thyroxine and TRAb underpinned diagnoses. 10 ml fresh peripheral blood yielded the PBMCs. RNA transcripts yielded amplified TCR beta CDR3 regions. The HTBI primer set served for first-round RT-PCR of the TCR CDR3. TCRdb itself ran the multiplex PCR reads through MiXCR, one entry per CDR3 protein. The table includes about 420,000 distinct CDR3 sequences, roughly 15% detected once. The table lists this clonotype with many counts. CDR1 and CDR2 from the germline V gene are SQVTM and ANQGSEA. This CDR3 spans 14 amino acids. V dropped 6 bases and J dropped 4; count of bases not matched to a gene: 7.

The clonotype was recovered from a woman between 18 and 29 years old with Graves' hyperthyroidism. The J gene is TRBJ2-1, the V gene TRBV29-1, with TRBD1 identical over 9 bases. The sample was blood. The chain's CDR3 is CSVLGQGTYNEQFF. The CDR3 DNA follows: TGCAGCGTCCTCGGACAGGGGACGTACAATGAGCAGTTCTTC.